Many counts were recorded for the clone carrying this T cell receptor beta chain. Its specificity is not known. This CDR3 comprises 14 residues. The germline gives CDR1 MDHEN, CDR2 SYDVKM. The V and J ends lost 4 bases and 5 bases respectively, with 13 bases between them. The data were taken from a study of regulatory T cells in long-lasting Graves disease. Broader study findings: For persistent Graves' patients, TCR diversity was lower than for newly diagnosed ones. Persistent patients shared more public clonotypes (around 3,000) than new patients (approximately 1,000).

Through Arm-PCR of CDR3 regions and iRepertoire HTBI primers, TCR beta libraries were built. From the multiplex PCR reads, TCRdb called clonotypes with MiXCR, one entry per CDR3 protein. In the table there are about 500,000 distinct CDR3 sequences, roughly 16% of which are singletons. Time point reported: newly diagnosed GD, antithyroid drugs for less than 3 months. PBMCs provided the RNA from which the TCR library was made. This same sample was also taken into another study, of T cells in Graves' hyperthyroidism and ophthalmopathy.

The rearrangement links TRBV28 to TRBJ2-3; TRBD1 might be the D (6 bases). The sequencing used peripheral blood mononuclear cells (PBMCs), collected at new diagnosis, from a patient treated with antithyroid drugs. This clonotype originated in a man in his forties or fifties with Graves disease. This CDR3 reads CASSSSVRGDTQYF. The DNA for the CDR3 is TGTGCCAGCAGTTCCTCAGTCAGGGGAGATACGCAGTATTTT.